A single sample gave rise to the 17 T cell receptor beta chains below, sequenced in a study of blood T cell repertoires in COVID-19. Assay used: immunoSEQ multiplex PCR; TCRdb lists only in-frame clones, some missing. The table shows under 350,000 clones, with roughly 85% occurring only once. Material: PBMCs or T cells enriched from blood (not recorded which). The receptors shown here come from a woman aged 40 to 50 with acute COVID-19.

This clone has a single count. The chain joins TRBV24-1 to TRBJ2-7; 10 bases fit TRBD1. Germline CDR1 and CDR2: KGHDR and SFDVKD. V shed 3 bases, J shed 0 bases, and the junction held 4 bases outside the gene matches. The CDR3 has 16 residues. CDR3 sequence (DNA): TGTGCCACCAGTGATCCCGGACAGGGGGGCTCCTACGAGCAGTACTTC. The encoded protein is CATSDPGQGGSYEQYF.

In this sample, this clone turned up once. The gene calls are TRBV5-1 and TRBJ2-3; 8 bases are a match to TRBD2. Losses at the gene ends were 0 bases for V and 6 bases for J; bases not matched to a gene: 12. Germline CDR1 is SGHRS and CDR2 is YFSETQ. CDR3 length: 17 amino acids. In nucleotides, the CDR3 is TGCGCCAGCAGCTTGGATGGTAGCGGGGTCCCAGGGGATACGCAGTATTTT. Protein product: CASSLDGSGVPGDTQYF.

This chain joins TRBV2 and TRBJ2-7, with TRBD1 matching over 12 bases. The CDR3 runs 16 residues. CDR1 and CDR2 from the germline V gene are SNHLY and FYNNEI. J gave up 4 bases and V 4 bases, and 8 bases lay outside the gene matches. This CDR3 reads CASSGLPGQGAYEQYF. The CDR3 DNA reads TGTGCCAGCAGTGGCCTTCCGGGACAGGGGGCGTACGAGCAGTACTTC.

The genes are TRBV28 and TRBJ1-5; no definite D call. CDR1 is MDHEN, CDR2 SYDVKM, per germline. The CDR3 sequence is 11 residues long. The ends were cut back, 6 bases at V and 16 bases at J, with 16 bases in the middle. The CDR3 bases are TGTGCCAGCAGGTGGTTTACAGAAAACCATTTT. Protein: CASRWFTENHF.

The CDR3 nucleotides are TGTGCCAGCAGTTTGACCTTTACAGGGGTGGGTCAGCCCCAGCATTTT. Translating gives CASSLTFTGVGQPQHF. The chain has TRBV27 and TRBJ1-5; 7 positions agree with TRBD1. Trimming took 3 bases from V and 6 from J; bases not matched to a gene: 11. Germline loops: CDR1 MNHEY, CDR2 SMNVEV (reference sequence). The CDR3 is made up of 16 amino acids.

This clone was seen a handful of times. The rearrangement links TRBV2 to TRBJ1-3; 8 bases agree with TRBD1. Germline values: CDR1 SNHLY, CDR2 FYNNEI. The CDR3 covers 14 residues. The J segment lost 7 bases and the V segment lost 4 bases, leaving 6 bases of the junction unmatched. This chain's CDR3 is CASSGLQGANTIYF. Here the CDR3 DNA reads TGTGCCAGCAGTGGGTTGCAGGGGGCGAACACCATATATTTT.

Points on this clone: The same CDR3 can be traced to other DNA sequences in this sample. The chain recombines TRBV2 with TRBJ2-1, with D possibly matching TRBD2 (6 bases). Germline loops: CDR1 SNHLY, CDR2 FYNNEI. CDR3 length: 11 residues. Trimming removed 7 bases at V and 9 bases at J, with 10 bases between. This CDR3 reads CASTGGGEQFF. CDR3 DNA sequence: TGTGCCAGCACCGGGGGTGGTGAGCAGTTCTTC.

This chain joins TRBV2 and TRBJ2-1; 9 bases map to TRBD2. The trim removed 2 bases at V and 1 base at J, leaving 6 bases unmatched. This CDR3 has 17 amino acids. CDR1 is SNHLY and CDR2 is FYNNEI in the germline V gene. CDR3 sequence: CASSERVSGGSYNEQFF. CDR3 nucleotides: TGTGCCAGCAGTGAACGGGTTAGCGGGGGATCCTACAATGAGCAGTTCTTC. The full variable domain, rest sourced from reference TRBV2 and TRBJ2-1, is EPEVTQTPSHQVTQMGQEVILRCVPISNHLYFYWYRQILGQKVEFLVSFYNNEISEKSEIFDDQFSVERPDGSNFTLKIRSTKLEDSAMYFCASSERVSGGSYNEQFFGPGTRLTVL.

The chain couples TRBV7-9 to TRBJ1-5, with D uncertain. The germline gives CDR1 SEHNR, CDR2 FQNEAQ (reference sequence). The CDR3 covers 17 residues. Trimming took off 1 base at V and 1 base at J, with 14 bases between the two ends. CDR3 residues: CASSLGYWTGSNQPQHF. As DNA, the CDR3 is TGTGCCAGCAGCTTAGGTTATTGGACTGGAAGCAATCAGCCCCAGCATTTT.

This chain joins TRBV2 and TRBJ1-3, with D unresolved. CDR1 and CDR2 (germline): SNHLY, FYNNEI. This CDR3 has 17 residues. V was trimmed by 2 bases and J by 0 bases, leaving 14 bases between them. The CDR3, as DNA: TGTGCCAGCAGTGAATCCCTGGCCCGGGGCTCTGGAAACACCATATATTTT. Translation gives CASSESLARGSGNTIYF.

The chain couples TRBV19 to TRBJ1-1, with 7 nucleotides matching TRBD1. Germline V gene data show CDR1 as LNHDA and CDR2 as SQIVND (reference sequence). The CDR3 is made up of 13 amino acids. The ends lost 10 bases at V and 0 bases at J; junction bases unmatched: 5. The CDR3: CATQGGLNTEAFF. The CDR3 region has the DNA TGTGCCACCCAGGGGGGCTTGAACACTGAAGCTTTCTTT.

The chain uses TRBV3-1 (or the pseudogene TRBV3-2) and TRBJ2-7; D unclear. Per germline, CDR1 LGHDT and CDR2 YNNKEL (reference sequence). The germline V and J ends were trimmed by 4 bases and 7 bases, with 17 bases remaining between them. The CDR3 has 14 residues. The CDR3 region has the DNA TGTGCCAGCAGCCCGACACGCACCCTTGCAGAGCAGTACTTC. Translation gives CASSPTRTLAEQYF.

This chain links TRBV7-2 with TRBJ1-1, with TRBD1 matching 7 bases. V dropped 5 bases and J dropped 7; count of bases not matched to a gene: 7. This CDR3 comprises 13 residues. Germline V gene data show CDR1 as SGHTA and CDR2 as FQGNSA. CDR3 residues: CASSVDRVGEAFF. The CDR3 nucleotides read TGTGCCAGCAGCGTAGACAGGGTAGGTGAAGCTTTCTTT. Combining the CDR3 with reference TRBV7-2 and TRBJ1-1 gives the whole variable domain GAGVSQSPSNKVTEKGKDVELRCDPISGHTALYWYRQSLGQGLEFLIYFQGNSAPDKSGLPSDRFSAERTGGSVSTLTIQRTQQEDSAVYLCASSVDRVGEAFFGQGTRLTVV.

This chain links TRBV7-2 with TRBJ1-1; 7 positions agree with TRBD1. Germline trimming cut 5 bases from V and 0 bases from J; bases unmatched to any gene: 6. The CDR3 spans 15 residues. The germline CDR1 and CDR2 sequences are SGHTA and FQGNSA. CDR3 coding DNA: TGTGCCAGCAGCCCACAGACAGGGATGAACACTGAAGCTTTCTTT. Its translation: CASSPQTGMNTEAFF.

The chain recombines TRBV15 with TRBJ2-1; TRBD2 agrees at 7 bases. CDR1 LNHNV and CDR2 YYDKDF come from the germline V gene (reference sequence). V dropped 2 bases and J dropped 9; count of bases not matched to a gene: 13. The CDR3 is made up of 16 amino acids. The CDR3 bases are TGTGCCACCAGCAGACCAAGTGGGAGGGACGGTGGTGAGCAGTTCTTC. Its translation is CATSRPSGRDGGEQFF.

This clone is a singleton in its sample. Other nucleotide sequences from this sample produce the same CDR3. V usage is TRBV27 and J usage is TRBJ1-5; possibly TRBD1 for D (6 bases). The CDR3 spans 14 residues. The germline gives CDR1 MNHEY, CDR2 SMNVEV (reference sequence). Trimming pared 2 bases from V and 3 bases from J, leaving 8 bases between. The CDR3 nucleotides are TGTGCCAGCAGTTTAAACAGGGTCAATCAGCCCCAGCATTTT. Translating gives CASSLNRVNQPQHF.

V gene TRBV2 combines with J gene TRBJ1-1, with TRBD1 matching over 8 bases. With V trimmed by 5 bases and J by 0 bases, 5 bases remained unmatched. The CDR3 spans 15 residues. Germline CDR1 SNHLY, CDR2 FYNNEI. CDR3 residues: CASSRQGLMNTEAFF. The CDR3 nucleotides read TGTGCCAGCAGTCGACAGGGGCTAATGAACACTGAAGCTTTCTTT.